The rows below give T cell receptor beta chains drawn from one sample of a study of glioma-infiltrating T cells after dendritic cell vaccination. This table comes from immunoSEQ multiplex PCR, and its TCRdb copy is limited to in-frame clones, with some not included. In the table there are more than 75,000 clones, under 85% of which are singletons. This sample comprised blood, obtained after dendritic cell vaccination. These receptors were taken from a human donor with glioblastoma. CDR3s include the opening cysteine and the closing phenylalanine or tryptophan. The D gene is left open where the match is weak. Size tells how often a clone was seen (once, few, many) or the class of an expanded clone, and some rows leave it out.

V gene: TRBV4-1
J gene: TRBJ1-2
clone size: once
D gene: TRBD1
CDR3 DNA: TGCGCCAGCAGCCCACCCGACAGGGACAGCTATGGCTACACCTTC
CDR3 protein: CASSPPDRDSYGYTF

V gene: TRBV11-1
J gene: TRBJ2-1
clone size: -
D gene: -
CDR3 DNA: TGTGCCAGCAGCGCAGTAGGAGGGACCTCCTACAATGAGCAGTTCTTC
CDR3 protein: CASSAVGGTSYNEQFF

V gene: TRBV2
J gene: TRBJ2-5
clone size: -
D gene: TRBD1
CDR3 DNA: TGTGCCAGCAGCGAGCTGACAGGGAAAGCAGAGACCCAGTACTTC
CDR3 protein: CASSELTGKAETQYF

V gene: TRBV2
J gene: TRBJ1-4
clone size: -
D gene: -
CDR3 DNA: TGTGCCACCCAGCGAGTTAATGAAAAACTGTTTTTT
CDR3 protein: CATQRVNEKLFF

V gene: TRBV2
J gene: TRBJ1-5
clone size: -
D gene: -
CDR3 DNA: TGTGCCAGCAGGGATCGTTACAGGGCCATCCAGCATTTT
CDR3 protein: CASRDRYRAIQHF

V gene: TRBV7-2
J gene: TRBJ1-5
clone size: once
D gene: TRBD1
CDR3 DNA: TGTGCCAGCAGCTTAAGGTTTGGACAGGGCGGCAATCAGCCCCAGCATTTT
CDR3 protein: CASSLRFGQGGNQPQHF

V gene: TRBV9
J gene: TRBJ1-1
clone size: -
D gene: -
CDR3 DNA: TGTGCCAGCGCCCAGGCAGTGACGAACACTGAAGCTTTCTTT
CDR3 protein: CASAQAVTNTEAFF

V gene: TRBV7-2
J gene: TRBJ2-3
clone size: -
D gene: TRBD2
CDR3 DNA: TGTGCCAGCAGCTTTATCTCTAGCGGGGGCGGAGGGGATACGCAGTATTTT
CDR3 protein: CASSFISSGGGGDTQYF

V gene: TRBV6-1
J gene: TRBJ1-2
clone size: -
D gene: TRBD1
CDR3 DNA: TGTGCCAGCAGTATGGGACAGAACTATGGCTACACCTTC
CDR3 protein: CASSMGQNYGYTF

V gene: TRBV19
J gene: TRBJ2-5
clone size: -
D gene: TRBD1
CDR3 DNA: TGTGCCAGTAGTGAATTCTCGGACAGGGGACGAGAGACCCAGTACTTC
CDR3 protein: CASSEFSDRGRETQYF

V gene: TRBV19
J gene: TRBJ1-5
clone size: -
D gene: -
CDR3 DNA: TGTGCCAGTAGTCTCTCCCTTGATGGGGCCAATCAGCCCCAGCATTTT
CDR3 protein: CASSLSLDGANQPQHF

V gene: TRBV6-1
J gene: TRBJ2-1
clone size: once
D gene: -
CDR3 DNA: TGTGCCAGCAGTAAAACAGTTTCCAATGACAATGAGCAGTTCTTC
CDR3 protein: CASSKTVSNDNEQFF

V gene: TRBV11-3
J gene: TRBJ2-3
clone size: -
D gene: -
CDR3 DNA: TGTGCCAGCAGCTTAGTTAACCGAGGAGGGGATACGCAGTATTTT
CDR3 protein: CASSLVNRGGDTQYF

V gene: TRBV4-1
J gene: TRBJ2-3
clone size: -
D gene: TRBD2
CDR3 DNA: TGCGCCAGCAGCCAAGAGGGAGGGGAGCGTACTAGCACAGATACGCAGTATTTT
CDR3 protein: CASSQEGGERTSTDTQYF

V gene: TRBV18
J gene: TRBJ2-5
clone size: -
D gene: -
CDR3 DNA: TGTGCCAGCTCACCCTATCAAGAGACCCAGTACTTC
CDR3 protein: CASSPYQETQYF

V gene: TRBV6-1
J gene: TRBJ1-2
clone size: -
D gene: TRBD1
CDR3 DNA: TGTGCCAGCAGTGAGGGGGGACAGGGTATAAGCTACACCTTC
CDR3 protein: CASSEGGQGISYTF

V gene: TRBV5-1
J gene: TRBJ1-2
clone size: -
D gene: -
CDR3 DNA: TGCGCCAGCAGCTTGGATCAGGGGATATATGGCTACACCTTC
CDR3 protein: CASSLDQGIYGYTF

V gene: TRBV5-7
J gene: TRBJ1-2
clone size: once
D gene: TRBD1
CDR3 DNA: TGTGCCAGCAGCTCGGGACAGGGGGTAGACTATGGCTACACCTTC
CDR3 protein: CASSSGQGVDYGYTF

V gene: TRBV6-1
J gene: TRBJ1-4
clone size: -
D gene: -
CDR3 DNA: TGTGCCAGCAGGGAGTATCCGAATGAAAAACTGTTTTTT
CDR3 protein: CASREYPNEKLFF

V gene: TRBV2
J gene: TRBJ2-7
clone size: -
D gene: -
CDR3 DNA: TGTGCCAGCAGTGTCTACCAGGGCGGGAAGAACTTC
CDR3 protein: CASSVYQGGKNF

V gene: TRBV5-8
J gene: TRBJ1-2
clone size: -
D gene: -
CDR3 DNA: TGTGCCAGCAGCTTGGGACTGGCGTCACTTTCTAACTATGGCTACACCTTC
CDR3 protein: CASSLGLASLSNYGYTF

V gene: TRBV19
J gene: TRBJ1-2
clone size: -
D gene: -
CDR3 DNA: TGTGCCAGTAGTCCCTGGGCCGAGAACTATGGCTACACCTTC
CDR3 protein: CASSPWAENYGYTF

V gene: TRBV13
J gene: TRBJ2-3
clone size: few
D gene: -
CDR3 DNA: TGTGCCAGCAGCTTACCTCCACAGACAGATACGCAGTATTTT
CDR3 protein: CASSLPPQTDTQYF

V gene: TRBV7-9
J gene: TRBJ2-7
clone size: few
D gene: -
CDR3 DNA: TGTGCCAGCAGCTTAGAGTCGAGAGAACAGTACTTC
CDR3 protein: CASSLESREQYF

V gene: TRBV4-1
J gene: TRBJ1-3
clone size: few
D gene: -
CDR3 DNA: TGCGCCAGCAGCCAAGTGACAGACGTCTCTGGAAACACCATATATTTT
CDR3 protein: CASSQVTDVSGNTIYF

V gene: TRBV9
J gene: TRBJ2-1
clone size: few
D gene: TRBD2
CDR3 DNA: TGTGCCAGCAGTCTTAGCGGGGGGGCTGTCAATGAGCAGTTCTTC
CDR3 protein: CASSLSGGAVNEQFF

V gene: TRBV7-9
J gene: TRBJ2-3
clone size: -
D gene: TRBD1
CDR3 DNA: TGTGCCAGCAGCCGATGGACAGGGGGTAGCACAGATACGCAGTATTTT
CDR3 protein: CASSRWTGGSTDTQYF

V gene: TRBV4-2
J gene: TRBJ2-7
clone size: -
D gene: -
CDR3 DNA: TGTGCCAGCAGCCAAACTCTTCTCTACGAGCAGTACTTC
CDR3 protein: CASSQTLLYEQYF

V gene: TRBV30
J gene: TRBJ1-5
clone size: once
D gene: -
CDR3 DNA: TGTGCCTGGGCCACAGGATACAATCAGCCCCAGCATTTT
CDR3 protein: CAWATGYNQPQHF

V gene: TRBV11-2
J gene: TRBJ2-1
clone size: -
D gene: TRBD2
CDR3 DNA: TGTGCCAGCAGCTCGACTAGCGGGGGGGCAAGTGAGCAGTTCTTC
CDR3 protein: CASSSTSGGASEQFF

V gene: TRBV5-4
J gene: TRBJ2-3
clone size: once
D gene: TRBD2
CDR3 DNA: TGTGCCAGCAGCCCCCGGACTAGCGGGGGGATCTCAGATACGCAGTATTTT
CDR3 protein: CASSPRTSGGISDTQYF

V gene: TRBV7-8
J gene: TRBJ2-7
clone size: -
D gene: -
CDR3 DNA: TGTGCCAGCAGCTTAAGCCCCTCCTACGAGCAGTACTTC
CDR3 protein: CASSLSPSYEQYF

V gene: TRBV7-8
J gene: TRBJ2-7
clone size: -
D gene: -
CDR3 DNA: TGTGCCAGCAGCATACCAGCGACAGGCTCCGAGCAGTACTTC
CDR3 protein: CASSIPATGSEQYF

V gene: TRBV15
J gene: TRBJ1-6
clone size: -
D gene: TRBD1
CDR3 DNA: TGTGCCACCAGCAGAGTGGCCAGGGGGTTTACCGACTCCTATAATTCACCCCTCCACTTT
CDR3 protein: CATSRVARGFTDSYNSPLHF

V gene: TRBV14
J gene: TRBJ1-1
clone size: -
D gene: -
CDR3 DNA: TGTGCCAGCAGCCAAGTTCTTGGCAGGGGCGCTGAAGCTTTCTTT
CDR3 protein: CASSQVLGRGAEAFF

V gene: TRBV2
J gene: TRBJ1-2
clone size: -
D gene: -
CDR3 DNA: TGTGCCAGCAAGGTCTCGGGGGGGGCGCGAGGAGGCTACACCTTC
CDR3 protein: CASKVSGGARGGYTF

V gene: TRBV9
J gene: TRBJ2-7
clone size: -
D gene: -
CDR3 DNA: TGTGCCAGCGGGGGCACGGAATCTTACGAGCAGTACTTC
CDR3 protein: CASGGTESYEQYF

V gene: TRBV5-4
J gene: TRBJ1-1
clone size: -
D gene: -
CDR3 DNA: TGTGCCAGCAGCTTGGGATATTTGGGAGGGGACACTGAAGCTTTCTTT
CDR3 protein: CASSLGYLGGDTEAFF

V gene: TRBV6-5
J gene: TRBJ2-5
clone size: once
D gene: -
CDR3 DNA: TGTGCCAGCAGTCTCGGACAGAGACAAGAGACCCAGTACTTC
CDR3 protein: CASSLGQRQETQYF

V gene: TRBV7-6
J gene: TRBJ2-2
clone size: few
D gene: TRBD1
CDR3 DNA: TGTGCCAGCAGCGCCTCCGACAGGGGGACCGGGGAGCTGTTTTTT
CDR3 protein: CASSASDRGTGELFF

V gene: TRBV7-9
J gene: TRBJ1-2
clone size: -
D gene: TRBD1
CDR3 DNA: TGTGCCAGCAGCTTCCTCTTGGGACAGGGGGCTAATGGCTACACCTTC
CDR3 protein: CASSFLLGQGANGYTF

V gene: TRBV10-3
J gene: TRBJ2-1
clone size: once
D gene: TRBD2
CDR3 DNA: TGTGCCATCAGTGAAGCGGGGGGAGGGTACAATGAGCAGTTCTTC
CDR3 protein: CAISEAGGGYNEQFF

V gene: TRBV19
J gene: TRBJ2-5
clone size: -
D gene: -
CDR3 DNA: TGTGCCAGTAGTTCCGGGGAGACCCAGTACTTC
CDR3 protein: CASSSGETQYF

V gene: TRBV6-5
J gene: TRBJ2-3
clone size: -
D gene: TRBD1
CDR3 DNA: TGTGCCAGTGCCCAGACAGGGGAGCGAGATACGCAGTATTTT
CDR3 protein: CASAQTGERDTQYF

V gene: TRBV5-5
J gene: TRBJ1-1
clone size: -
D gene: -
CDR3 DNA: TGTGCCAGCAGCCGCGACCGGGATCGTGGTGAAGCTTTCTTT
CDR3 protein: CASSRDRDRGEAFF

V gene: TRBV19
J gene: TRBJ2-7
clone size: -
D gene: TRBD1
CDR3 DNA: TGTGCCACCAAAGGACAGGGGCCCTACGAGCAGTACTTC
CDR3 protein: CATKGQGPYEQYF

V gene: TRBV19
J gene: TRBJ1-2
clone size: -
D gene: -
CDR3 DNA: TGTGCCAGTAGTATGCAGCCGGGCTATGGCTACACCTTC
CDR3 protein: CASSMQPGYGYTF

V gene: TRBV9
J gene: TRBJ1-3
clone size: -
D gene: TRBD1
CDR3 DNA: TGTGCCAGCAGCTTGGGACAGGGGGCCGGCTACATTGACACCATATATTTT
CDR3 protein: CASSLGQGAGYIDTIYF

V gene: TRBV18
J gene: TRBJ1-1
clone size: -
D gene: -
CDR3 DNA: TGTGCCAGCTCACCACGGGTGGGAGCGACGAACACTGAAGCTTTCTTT
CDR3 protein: CASSPRVGATNTEAFF

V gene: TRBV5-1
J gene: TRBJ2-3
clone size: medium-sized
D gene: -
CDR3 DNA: TGCGCCAGCAGCCCGACGAGTAGCGATACGCAGTATTTT
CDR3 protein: CASSPTSSDTQYF

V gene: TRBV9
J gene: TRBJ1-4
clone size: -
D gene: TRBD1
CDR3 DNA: TGTGCCAGCAGCGCCTACAGGGGTGCTAATGAAAAACTGTTTTTT
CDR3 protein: CASSAYRGANEKLFF